These 29 T cell receptor beta chains were all obtained from the same sample, sequenced in a study of PD-1 blockade in classical Hodgkin lymphoma. Every patient experienced relapse after autologous stem cell transplantation, and brentuximab vedotin exposure varied. TCRdb keeps only in-frame clones here, not all; method: immunoSEQ multiplex PCR. The table has about 94,000 clones, roughly nine tenths seen once. The sequences come from peripheral blood mononuclear cells (PBMCs), collected before the second cycle of nivolumab. The receptor source for this set is a human donor with classical Hodgkin lymphoma.

This chain connects TRBV29-1 to TRBJ1-1; D gene uncertain. Germline V gene sequence: CDR1 SQVTM, CDR2 ANQGSEA. Trimming stripped 0 bases from V and 1 base from J, with 12 bases between. This CDR3 spans 15 amino acids. The CDR3 DNA sequence: TGCAGCGTTGAAGATACGATTTTATCGAACACTGAAGCTTTCTTT. It codes for CSVEDTILSNTEAFF.

The chain employs TRBV6-6 and TRBJ2-7; TRBD1 matches 10 bases. Germline CDR1 reads MNHNY; CDR2 reads SVGAGI (reference sequence). Trimming took 5 bases from V and 2 from J; bases not matched to a gene: 6. This CDR3 is 15 amino acids long. The CDR3 DNA is TGTGCCAGCAGTCCCGTCGGGACAGGGGCCTACGAGCAGTACTTC. It yields the protein CASSPVGTGAYEQYF.

The chain joins TRBV6-5 to TRBJ1-2; D is undetermined. V was clipped by 6 bases and J by 5 bases, with 13 bases between them. The CDR3 is 13 residues long. In germline, CDR1 is MNHEY, CDR2 SVGAGI. The CDR3 loop reads CASSPPSAYGYTF. CDR3 bases: TGTGCCAGCAGCCCCCCCTCGGCTTATGGCTACACCTTC.

The V gene is TRBV7-2, the J gene TRBJ2-4; the match to TRBD2 covers 10 bases. CDR1 and CDR2 from the germline V gene are SGHTA and FQGNSA. The CDR3 length is 18 residues. V lost 2 bases and J lost 0; bases outside the gene matches: 7. CDR3 loop: CASSLRAGGPVAKNIQYF. The DNA of the CDR3 is TGTGCCAGCAGCTTAAGAGCGGGGGGGCCCGTAGCCAAAAACATTCAGTACTTC.

The rearrangement links TRBV28 to TRBJ2-3; D is uncertain. The V end was cut by 2 bases, the J end by 4 bases, with 7 bases between. This CDR3 region has 13 residues. Germline lookup yields CDR1 MDHEN and CDR2 SYDVKM. CDR3 region: CASSLNDADTQYF. The CDR3 DNA reads as TGTGCCAGCAGTTTAAACGATGCAGATACGCAGTATTTT.

V is TRBV19 and J is TRBJ2-7; D perhaps matches TRBD1 (6 bases). Trimming took off 2 bases at V and 1 base at J, with 9 bases between the two ends. Germline V gene lookup returns CDR1 LNHDA and CDR2 SQIVND (reference sequence). The CDR3 contains 14 residues. The CDR3 bases are TGTGCCAGTAGTATAAGGGGGTATTCCTACGAGCAGTACTTC. This sequence encodes CASSIRGYSYEQYF.

The chain recombines TRBV10-1 with TRBJ1-4; D unresolved. Germline lookup yields CDR1 WNHNN and CDR2 SYGVQD (reference sequence). Trimming removed 5 bases from V and 3 bases from J, with 13 bases in between. CDR3 length: 15 residues. The CDR3 here is CASSSSLLANEKLFF. The CDR3 DNA reads as TGCGCCAGCAGTTCAAGTCTGCTAGCTAATGAAAAACTGTTTTTT.

This clone has only one observation. This chain links TRBV7-9 with TRBJ2-2; D unclear. V lost 0 bases and J 7 bases, leaving 0 bases between the germline ends. Germline values: CDR1 SEHNR, CDR2 FQNEAQ (reference sequence). The CDR3 runs to 11 residues. The CDR3 loop reads CASSLAGELFF. The CDR3 DNA sequence: TGTGCCAGCAGCTTAGCCGGGGAGCTGTTTTTT.

V is TRBV5-4 and J is TRBJ2-5; TRBD2 matches 10 bases. The germline V gene encodes CDR1 SGHNT and CDR2 YYREEE (reference sequence). CDR3 length equals 20 residues. V shed 0 bases and J 7 bases; nucleotides not matched to a gene: 21. The CDR3, as DNA: TGTGCCAGCAGCTTGGCGAGGGGGGCTACTAGCGGGACCTATTTTGGGACCCAGTACTTC. Protein product: CASSLARGATSGTYFGTQYF.

The chain is built from TRBV19 and TRBJ2-2; the match to TRBD2 covers 13 bases. The CDR3 totals 17 residues. V dropped 5 bases and J dropped 3; count of bases not matched to a gene: 6. Germline lookup yields CDR1 LNHDA and CDR2 SQIVND (reference sequence). The DNA of the CDR3 is TGTGCCAGTAGTCCCAGACTAGCGGGAGGTGACACCGGGGAGCTGTTTTTT. It translates to CASSPRLAGGDTGELFF.

This clone occurred once. The CDR3 here is CASSSGQRQETQYF. The CDR3 nucleotides are TGTGCCAGCAGTTCGGGACAGAGGCAAGAGACCCAGTACTTC. V usage is TRBV28 and J usage is TRBJ2-5, with 7 bases lining up with TRBD1. Germline CDR1 reads MDHEN; CDR2 reads SYDVKM. Trimming removed 4 bases from V and 2 bases from J; junction bases left unmatched: 4. The CDR3 loop spans 14 amino acids. The whole variable domain, filled in from reference TRBV28 and TRBJ2-5, reads DVKVTQSSRYLVKRTGEKVFLECVQDMDHENMFWYRQDPGLGLRLIYFSYDVKMKEKGDIPEGYSVSREKKERFSLILESASTNQTSMYLCASSSGQRQETQYFGPGTRLLVL.

In DNA, the CDR3 is TGTGCCATCAGTGAGTCGTACAGGGGGCGGGACACTGAAGCTTTCTTT. Translated, it gives CAISESYRGRDTEAFF. The V call is TRBV10-3, the J call TRBJ1-1; TRBD1 matches at 9 bases. CDR1 is ENHRY, CDR2 SYGVKD, per germline. The trim removed 0 bases at V and 3 bases at J, leaving 5 bases unmatched. This CDR3 region has 16 residues.

The rearrangement uses TRBV19 and TRBJ1-4; no definite D call. This CDR3 has 15 amino acids. V gave up 3 bases and J gave up 0 bases, with 8 bases separating them. From germline, CDR1 is LNHDA and CDR2 SQIVND (reference sequence). In nucleotides, the CDR3 is TGTGCCAGTAGTATGGGGATTACAACTAATGAAAAACTGTTTTTT. Amino acids: CASSMGITTNEKLFF.

The chain combines TRBV6-5 with TRBJ1-4; D gene ambiguous. Trimming took 6 bases from V and 0 from J, leaving 8 bases between them. Germline V CDR1 and CDR2: MNHEY, SVGAGI. The length of the CDR3 is 14 residues. The CDR3 bases are TGTGCCAGCAGCCGGACGGCAACTAATGAAAAACTGTTTTTT. This translates into CASSRTATNEKLFF.

This chain uses TRBV29-1 with TRBJ2-1, with D possibly matching TRBD2 (7 bases). In germline, CDR1 is SQVTM, CDR2 ANQGSEA. Trimming left V 7 bases short and J 9 bases short, with 19 bases between. The CDR3 covers 13 residues. The chain's CDR3 is CSAGSGTSSEQFF. The DNA for the CDR3 is TGCAGCGCTGGAAGCGGGACATCCAGTGAGCAGTTCTTC.

The rearrangement uses TRBV7-9 and TRBJ2-2, with 9 bases that match TRBD1. Trimming took 1 base from V and 1 from J; bases not matched to a gene: 1. Per germline, CDR1 SEHNR and CDR2 FQNEAQ (reference sequence). The CDR3 totals 16 residues. CDR3 nucleotide sequence: TGTGCCAGCAGCTTAGTGGGACAGGGGAACACCGGGGAGCTGTTTTTT. Its protein product is CASSLVGQGNTGELFF.

Regarding this clone: Different DNA sequences within this sample yield the same CDR3. The chain is built from TRBV7-9 and TRBJ2-3; D unclear. Germline values: CDR1 SEHNR, CDR2 FQNEAQ (reference sequence). There are 12 residues in the CDR3. With 3 bases removed from V and 3 bases from J, the gap between germline ends came to 4 bases. This CDR3 reads CASSFGTDTQYF. The CDR3 bases are TGTGCCAGCAGCTTCGGGACAGATACGCAGTATTTT.

The chain links TRBV18 to TRBJ2-5, with D possibly TRBD1 on 5 matching bases. The CDR3 is made up of 14 amino acids. Germline CDR1 is KGHSH and CDR2 is LQKENI. The V end lost 1 base, the J end lost 5 bases, and 11 bases lay between the germline ends. Here the CDR3 reads CASSPLTGSETQYF. In nucleotides, the CDR3 is TGTGCCAGCTCACCACTAACAGGTTCTGAGACCCAGTACTTC.

This clone was seen just once. The CDR3 DNA reads TGTGCCAGCAGCGTCCACGGGGGGGACCTCACAGATACGCAGTATTTT. Residues: CASSVHGGDLTDTQYF. The chain links TRBV9 to TRBJ2-3; 8 nucleotides agree with TRBD2. After removal of 2 bases from V and 2 bases from J, the junction contained 7 bases not matched to a gene. CDR3 length: 16 amino acids. Germline CDR1 SGDLS, CDR2 YYNGEE.

This clone was seen just once. The V and J genes are TRBV4-1 and TRBJ1-5; D is unresolved. The CDR3 contains 14 residues. The germline gives CDR1 MGHRA, CDR2 YSYEKL. The V and J ends lost 0 bases and 4 bases respectively, with 7 bases between them. In nucleotides, the CDR3 is TGCGCCAGCAGCCAAGAGAGGGATAATCAGCCCCAGCATTTT. This sequence encodes CASSQERDNQPQHF.

This sequence joins TRBV28 and TRBJ2-6; 9 bases align to TRBD1. The CDR3 consists of 18 residues. Trimming removed 8 bases from V and 1 base from J; junction bases left unmatched: 12. Germline V gene lookup returns CDR1 MDHEN and CDR2 SYDVKM. The CDR3 here is CASASRAGQGSGANVLTF. CDR3 bases: TGTGCCAGCGCCTCTAGGGCGGGACAGGGTTCTGGGGCCAACGTCCTGACTTTC.

The chain links TRBV30 to TRBJ2-7; no reliable D call. V was trimmed by 0 bases and J by 6 bases, leaving 9 bases between them. CDR1 is GTSNPN, CDR2 SVGIG, per germline (reference sequence). CDR3 length equals 12 residues. The CDR3 bases are TGTGCCTGGAGTGTACTGGGAATCGAGCAGTACTTC. Translated: CAWSVLGIEQYF.

The CDR3 loop is CASSSKGLAGGNEQFF. CDR3 sequence (DNA): TGTGCCAGCAGCTCAAAGGGACTAGCGGGTGGTAATGAGCAGTTCTTC. J is TRBJ2-1 and V is TRBV7-9; 12 nucleotides match TRBD2. Germline assignment: CDR1 SEHNR and CDR2 FQNEAQ (reference sequence). The CDR3 has 16 amino acids. J was trimmed by 7 bases and V by 4 bases; bases with no gene match: 8.

This clone was found a few times. The chain couples TRBV4-2 to TRBJ2-2; TRBD2 might be the D (6 bases). In germline, CDR1 is LGHNA, CDR2 YNFKEQ. The CDR3 has 13 amino acids. V dropped 11 bases and J dropped 4 bases, with 14 bases sitting between them. The CDR3 nucleotides read TGTGCCGGCGGGAAGGTCGGCACCGGGGAGCTGTTTTTT. Translated: CAGGKVGTGELFF.

The rearrangement links TRBV18 to TRBJ2-3, with a tentative D call TRBD1 (6 bases). V was trimmed by 3 bases and J by 0 bases, leaving 22 bases between them. The CDR3 spans 19 residues. From germline, CDR1 is KGHSH and CDR2 LQKENI. Here the CDR3 reads CASSPSGTTPVLSTDTQYF. In DNA form, the CDR3 reads TGTGCCAGCTCACCCTCCGGGACAACACCCGTTCTTAGCACAGATACGCAGTATTTT. The full variable domain, completed using reference TRBV18 and TRBJ2-3, is NAGVMQNPRHLVRRRGQEARLRCSPMKGHSHVYWYRQLPEEGLKFMVYLQKENIIDESGMPKERFSAEFPKEGPSILRIQQVVRGDSAAYFCASSPSGTTPVLSTDTQYFGPGTRLTVL.

V and J are TRBV5-1 and TRBJ2-7; unclear D gene. CDR1 is SGHRS, CDR2 YFSETQ, per germline. V lost 0 bases, J lost 4 bases, and 11 bases lay in between. The CDR3 extends over 14 amino acids. CDR3 amino acids: CASSLEGIGYEQYF. The CDR3 region has the DNA TGCGCCAGCAGCTTGGAGGGAATAGGGTACGAGCAGTACTTC. The whole variable domain, remainder taken from reference TRBV5-1 and TRBJ2-7, is KAGVTQTPRYLIKTRGQQVTLSCSPISGHRSVSWYQQTPGQGLQFLFEYFSETQRNKGNFPGRFSGRQFSNSRSEMNVSTLELGDSALYLCASSLEGIGYEQYFGPGTRLTVT.

V and J are TRBV7-2 and TRBJ1-2; D unresolved. From germline, CDR1 is SGHTA and CDR2 FQGNSA. This CDR3 is 14 amino acids long. With 0 bases removed from V and 6 bases from J, the gap between germline ends came to 11 bases. The CDR3: CASSLAINLHGYTF. The CDR3 DNA sequence: TGTGCCAGCAGCTTAGCAATTAACTTACATGGCTACACCTTC. Based on the CDR3 plus reference TRBV7-2 and TRBJ1-2, the full variable domain is GAGVSQSPSNKVTEKGKDVELRCDPISGHTALYWYRQSLGQGLEFLIYFQGNSAPDKSGLPSDRFSAERTGGSVSTLTIQRTQQEDSAVYLCASSLAINLHGYTFGSGTRLTVV.

This clone was seen once. This CDR3 is CASSVEVGQQFF. The CDR3 DNA reads TGTGCCAGCAGCGTAGAGGTGGGGCAGCAGTTCTTC. This chain links TRBV9 with TRBJ2-1, with D possibly TRBD1 on 5 matching bases. Germline assignment: CDR1 SGDLS and CDR2 YYNGEE. This CDR3 is built from 12 residues. The germline V and J ends were trimmed by 0 bases and 11 bases, with 9 bases remaining between them.

This clone was seen once. J is TRBJ2-5 and V is TRBV11-2; D unresolved. The CDR3 is 13 residues long. The germline gives CDR1 SGHAT, CDR2 FQNNGV. Trimming removed 0 bases from V and 1 base from J, with 3 bases in between. CDR3 loop: CASSLDRQETQYF. Here the CDR3 DNA reads TGTGCCAGCAGCTTAGACCGCCAAGAGACCCAGTACTTC.